These 2 T cell receptor beta chains were all obtained from the same sample, sequenced in a study of response to subunit inactivated influenza vaccine. TCRdb redid the calling of the RT-PCR reads with MiXCR, one entry per CDR3 protein. The profile shows about 500,000 distinct CDR3 sequences, approximately 17% of them singletons. The starting material was CD4+ T cells sorted from PBMCs, obtained less than 25 months after vaccination. The receptors shown here come from a man aged 45 to 70 who received an inactivated influenza vaccine.

Ten or more counts support this clonotype. This chain joins TRBV4-3 and TRBJ2-1; the match to TRBD2 covers 9 bases. The ends lost 0 bases at V and 0 bases at J; junction bases unmatched: 3. This CDR3 has 17 amino acids. Germline V CDR1 and CDR2: LGHNA, YSLEER. Here the CDR3 DNA reads TGCGCCAGCAGCCAAGAAGGAGCGGGGGGCTCCTACAATGAGCAGTTCTTC. Its translation is CASSQEGAGGSYNEQFF.

The rearrangement links TRBV12-3 or TRBV12-4 to TRBJ1-5; a possible D gene is TRBD1 (5 bases). The CDR3 is made up of 15 amino acids. Trimming left V 6 bases short and J 5 bases short, with 17 bases between. The CDR3 DNA is TGTGCCAGCAGACCTCCGGGACGGGCTGATCAGCCCCAGCATTTT. It specifies CASRPPGRADQPQHF.